This TCR beta chain was identified in a study of T-cell reconstitution after alpha-beta-depleted transplantation in children (TCRdb year 2016). For the study in its entirety: T-cell immune reconstitution after TCRalphabeta/CD19-depleted allogeneic hematopoietic cell transplantation in children was quantitatively tracked in the study by means of TCR repertoire profiling. Paper-wide results and their limitations: In some patients, the high TCRbeta diversity seen at day 60 was put down to recipient T cells and intrathymic progenitors that had survived conditioning. The apparently early recovery of alphabetaT-cell counts about two months after transplant reportedly depended on only several hundred rapidly expanded clones that came from non-depleted graft cells. Over the following months the frequencies of hyperexpanded clones went down, and after one year T-cell counts and TCRbeta diversity were mostly credited to newly produced T cells.

The protocol used for the library was PCR. Sequencing relied on an Illumina HiSeq 2500. TCR libraries were prepared with molecular barcoding, using unique molecular identifiers to normalize TCRbeta repertoire quantification. Through fastp at Q25 and MiXCR, TCRdb rebuilt clones from the public reads, retaining in-frame beta chains. When rows share a CDR3 protein, they turn into one entry using the most common DNA and genes. Counted in this sample were 200,000 or so distinct CDR3 sequences; about 6% of them appeared once. The ten largest clones capture 4.5% to 5.5% of the sample. This clonotype was seen ten or more times. Its antigen is still unknown. There are no base qualities to consult, and no much larger clone falls within one base. The treatment or condition label for this specimen denotes: allogeneic hematopoietic cell transplantation with graft depleted of TCRalphabeta T cells and CD19 B cells. Transplant recipients were children who received TCRalphabeta/CD19-depleted allogeneic hematopoietic cell grafts.

The CDR3, from cysteine to phenylalanine, totals 15 residues. Left in the record is the CDR3 DNA by itself, 45 bases read in frame from the first base. Sequencing used PBMCs, obtained before TCRalphabeta/CD19-depleted stem cell transplant. The TCR was taken from a girl less than two years old with combined immunodeficiency, due to receive a stem cell transplant. The chain uses TRBV21-1 and TRBJ2-7; the D call in the table, TRBD2, was not verified against the DNA. TRBV21-1 is marked as a pseudogene. The encoded CDR3 is CASSKPRDSVYEQYF. The nucleotides read TGTGCCAGCAGCAAACCCCGGGACTCTGTCTACGAGCAGTACTTC.